The rows below give T cell receptor beta chains drawn from one sample of a study of blood T cell repertoires in COVID-19. The assay was immunoSEQ multiplex PCR, and TCRdb's table has in-frame clones only and misses some. This sample has about 120,000 clones, with 80% found just once. Sequenced sample: peripheral blood. These receptors came from a human donor in a cohort sampled during active COVID-19. Each CDR3 is given with its conserved first and last residue. D genes are given only for firm matches. Expanded clones get a size class; other rows say once, few or many, or leave the size out.

size: -; V: TRBV13; D: -; J: TRBJ2-5; DNA: TGTGCCAGCAGCTTAGGCCTGGGAGAGGAGAGAGAGACCCAGTACTTC; CDR3: CASSLGLGEERETQYF
size: few; V: TRBV10-3; D: -; J: TRBJ2-7; DNA: TGTGCCATCGGGGAGACAGGCCTCGAGCAGTACTTC; CDR3: CAIGETGLEQYF
size: few; V: TRBV21-1; D: -; J: TRBJ2-5; DNA: TGTGCCAGCACCGGACAGGGCGGGGAGACCCAGTACTTC; CDR3: CASTGQGGETQYF
size: -; V: TRBV6-6; D: TRBD1; J: TRBJ2-4; DNA: TGTGCCAGCAGTCCCTGGACAGGGATGAACATTCAGTACTTC; CDR3: CASSPWTGMNIQYF
size: -; V: TRBV9; D: TRBD2; J: TRBJ2-7; DNA: TGTGCCAGCAGCCCACCCGGGACTAGCGTTGACGAGCAGTACTTC; CDR3: CASSPPGTSVDEQYF
size: -; V: TRBV28; D: TRBD1; J: TRBJ1-2; DNA: TGTGCCAGCAGTTTACGGGACAGGGGACGAAATGGCTACACCTTC; CDR3: CASSLRDRGRNGYTF
size: -; V: TRBV5-1; D: TRBD1; J: TRBJ2-7; DNA: TGCGCCAGCAGCCGACAGGGGGACTCCTACGAGCAGTACTTC; CDR3: CASSRQGDSYEQYF
size: -; V: TRBV6-2/TRBV6-3; D: -; J: TRBJ2-6; DNA: TGTGCCAGCAGTTACTTAATACAGGGTACAGGGGCCAACGTCCTGACTTTC; CDR3: CASSYLIQGTGANVLTF
size: -; V: TRBV3-1/TRBV3-2; D: -; J: TRBJ2-7; DNA: TGTGCCAGCAGCCAAGATCTAGTAGCTGACGAGCAGTACTTC; CDR3: CASSQDLVADEQYF
size: few; V: TRBV10-3; D: -; J: TRBJ1-2; DNA: TGTGCCATCAGTGAGTCGAGGGGGAGAATCTATGGCTACACCTTC; CDR3: CAISESRGRIYGYTF
size: -; V: TRBV28; D: -; J: TRBJ1-2; DNA: TGTGCCAGCAGTTTAGGGTGGGGGGATAACTATGGCTACACCTTC; CDR3: CASSLGWGDNYGYTF
size: few; V: TRBV18; D: -; J: TRBJ1-1; DNA: TGTGCCAGCTCCCCCTCGTCGGGGGACACTGAAGCTTTCTTT; CDR3: CASSPSSGDTEAFF
size: -; V: TRBV2; D: -; J: TRBJ2-1; DNA: TGTGCCAGCAAGGGGGGGTACAATGAGCAGTTCTTC; CDR3: CASKGGYNEQFF
size: -; V: TRBV6-2/TRBV6-3; D: -; J: TRBJ2-3; DNA: TGTGCCAGCAGTTACTCGTTTTTGAGCGGGCGCTGGGGTCCCACAGGTACGCAGTATTTT; CDR3: CASSYSFLSGRWGPTGTQYF
size: -; V: TRBV28; D: TRBD2; J: TRBJ2-7; DNA: TGTGCCAGCAGTTCCGGACTAGCGGTTTCCTACGAGCAGTACTTC; CDR3: CASSSGLAVSYEQYF
size: -; V: TRBV6-4; D: -; J: TRBJ2-6; DNA: TGTGCCAGCAGTGAGGCTTTTGGGGCCAACGTCCTGACTTTC; CDR3: CASSEAFGANVLTF
size: -; V: TRBV7-9; D: -; J: TRBJ2-1; DNA: TGTGCCAGCAGCTTAAATCTTCGGGACTACAATGAGCAGTTCTTC; CDR3: CASSLNLRDYNEQFF
size: -; V: TRBV5-1; D: TRBD1; J: TRBJ2-3; DNA: TGCGCCAGCGGGGGACAGGGGTCCACAGATACGCAGTATTTT; CDR3: CASGGQGSTDTQYF
size: many; V: TRBV14; D: -; J: TRBJ2-5; DNA: TGTGCCAGCAGCCCCTCAGGGCCCGAGACCCAGTACTTC; CDR3: CASSPSGPETQYF
size: -; V: TRBV10-3; D: TRBD2; J: TRBJ2-3; DNA: TGTGCCATCAGTGAGTCAGGCGCGGGAGGGCCGGATACGCAGTATTTT; CDR3: CAISESGAGGPDTQYF
size: -; V: TRBV7-8; D: TRBD1; J: TRBJ1-5; DNA: TGTGCCAGCAGCTTAGGGGACAGGGAAGGCTATCAGCCCCAGCATTTT; CDR3: CASSLGDREGYQPQHF
size: -; V: TRBV13; D: -; J: TRBJ2-7; DNA: TGTGCCAGCAGCTTAGGGCAGTTTGTCTCTTCCTACGAGCAGTACTTC; CDR3: CASSLGQFVSSYEQYF
size: -; V: TRBV7-2; D: -; J: TRBJ1-2; DNA: TGTGCCAGCAGCTTAGATTTCGGGGACTATGGCTACACCTTC; CDR3: CASSLDFGDYGYTF
size: -; V: TRBV4-1; D: -; J: TRBJ1-2; DNA: TGCGCCAGCAGCCAAGTAGTCGCCAGGTCTATGGGCTACACCTTC; CDR3: CASSQVVARSMGYTF
size: few; V: TRBV28; D: TRBD1; J: TRBJ1-3; DNA: TGTGCCAGCAGTTTATACTACAGGGGGAAACTTGGAAACACCATATATTTT; CDR3: CASSLYYRGKLGNTIYF
size: -; V: TRBV19; D: TRBD1; J: TRBJ1-2; DNA: TGTGCCAGTAGTACGACAGGGACGTATGGCTACACCTTC; CDR3: CASSTTGTYGYTF
size: -; V: TRBV7-9; D: -; J: TRBJ1-2; DNA: TGTGCCAGCAGCACTTGGGACAAAAACTATGGCTACACCTTC; CDR3: CASSTWDKNYGYTF
size: -; V: TRBV2; D: -; J: TRBJ2-1; DNA: TGTGCCAGCAGTGTTTTCGGGGAGAGTGAGCAGTTCTTC; CDR3: CASSVFGESEQFF
size: -; V: TRBV4-3; D: TRBD1; J: TRBJ1-1; DNA: TGCGCCAGCAGCCAAGACAGGGGGCTGGGCACTGAAGCTTTCTTT; CDR3: CASSQDRGLGTEAFF
size: few; V: TRBV4-1; D: -; J: TRBJ1-1; DNA: TGCGCCAGCAGCCAAACCCAGTGGAGGAACACTGAAGCTTTCTTT; CDR3: CASSQTQWRNTEAFF
size: -; V: TRBV5-6; D: -; J: TRBJ1-4; DNA: TGTGCCAGCAGCTTTAAACAGACCAATGAAAAACTGTTTTTT; CDR3: CASSFKQTNEKLFF
size: -; V: TRBV4-1; D: TRBD1; J: TRBJ1-6; DNA: TGCGCCAGCAGCCCTACCCGCGGACAGGGCTATTCACCCCTCCACTTT; CDR3: CASSPTRGQGYSPLHF
size: -; V: TRBV4-3; D: TRBD1; J: TRBJ2-7; DNA: TGCGCCAGCAGCCGGCGGACAGGCGATACCTACGAGCAGTACTTC; CDR3: CASSRRTGDTYEQYF
size: -; V: TRBV11-2; D: TRBD2; J: TRBJ2-1; DNA: TGTGCCAGCAGCCCGGGACTAGCGGCCTCCTACAATGAGCAGTTCTTC; CDR3: CASSPGLAASYNEQFF